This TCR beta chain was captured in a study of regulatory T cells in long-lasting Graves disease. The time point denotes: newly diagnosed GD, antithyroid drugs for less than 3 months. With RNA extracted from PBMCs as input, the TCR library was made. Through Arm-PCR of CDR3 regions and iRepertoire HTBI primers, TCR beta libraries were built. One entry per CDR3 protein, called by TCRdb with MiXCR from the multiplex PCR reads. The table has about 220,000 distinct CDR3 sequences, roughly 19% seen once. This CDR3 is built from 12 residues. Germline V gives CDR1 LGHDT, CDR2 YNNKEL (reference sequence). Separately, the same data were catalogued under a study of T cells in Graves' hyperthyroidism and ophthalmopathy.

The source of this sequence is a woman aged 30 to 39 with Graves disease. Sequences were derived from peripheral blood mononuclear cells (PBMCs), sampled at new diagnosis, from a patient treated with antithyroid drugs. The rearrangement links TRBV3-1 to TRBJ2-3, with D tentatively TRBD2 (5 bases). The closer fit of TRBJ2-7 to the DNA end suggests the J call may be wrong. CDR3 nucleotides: TGTGCCAGCAGCCTCTCTACGGGGGAGCAGTACTTC. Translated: CASSLSTGEQYF.